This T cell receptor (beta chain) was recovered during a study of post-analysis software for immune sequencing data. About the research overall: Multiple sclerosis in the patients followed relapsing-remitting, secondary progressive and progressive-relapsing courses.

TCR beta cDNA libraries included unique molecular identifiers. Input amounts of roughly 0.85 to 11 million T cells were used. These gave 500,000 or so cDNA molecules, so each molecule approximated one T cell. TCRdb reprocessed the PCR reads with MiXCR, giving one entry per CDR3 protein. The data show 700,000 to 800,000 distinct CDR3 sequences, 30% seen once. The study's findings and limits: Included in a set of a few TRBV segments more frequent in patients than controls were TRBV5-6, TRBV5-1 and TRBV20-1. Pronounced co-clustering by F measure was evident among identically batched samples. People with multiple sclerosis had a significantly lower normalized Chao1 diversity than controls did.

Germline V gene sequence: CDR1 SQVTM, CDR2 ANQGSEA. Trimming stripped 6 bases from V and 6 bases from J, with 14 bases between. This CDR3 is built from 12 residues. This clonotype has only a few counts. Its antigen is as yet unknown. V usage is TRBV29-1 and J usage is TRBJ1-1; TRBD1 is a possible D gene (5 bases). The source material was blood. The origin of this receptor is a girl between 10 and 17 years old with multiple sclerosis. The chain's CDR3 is CSVAGTGAEAFF. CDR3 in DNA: TGCAGCGTCGCAGGGACGGGCGCTGAAGCTTTCTTT.